Listed here are 24 T cell receptor beta chains from one sample, sequenced in a study of T cell responses to AZD1222 COVID-19 vaccine. Libraries were prepared by immunoSEQ multiplex PCR; TCRdb keeps only in-frame clonotypes and omits some of them. The repertoire holds about 160,000 clones, with around 90% as singletons. The source material was peripheral blood, sampled on day 0 of AZD1222 vaccination. The receptors originated from an adult in good health.

Concerning this clone: A read error may produce the germline difference seen at one junction end. The V gene is TRBV6-5, the J gene TRBJ2-1, with D perhaps TRBD2 (6 bases). The CDR3 consists of 13 residues. Germline CDR1 and CDR2: MNHEY and SVGAGI. CDR3 sequence: CASRWDSSNEQFF. DNA of the CDR3: TGTGCCAGCAGATGGGACTCCTCCAATGAGCAGTTCTTC.

The chain combines TRBV7-2 with TRBJ1-2; 7 positions agree with TRBD1. The CDR3 runs 13 residues. Germline loops: CDR1 SGHTA, CDR2 FQGNSA. Trimming cost V 6 bases and J 4 bases; bases outside gene matches: 5. The CDR3 DNA sequence: TGTGCCAGCAGTAACAGGGGACTCTATGGCTACACCTTC. Residues: CASSNRGLYGYTF.

The rearrangement joins TRBV24-1 to TRBJ1-1; possible D gene TRBD1, 5 bases. This CDR3 has 13 amino acids. Germline V gene data show CDR1 as KGHDR and CDR2 as SFDVKD. V was trimmed by 0 bases and J by 11 bases, leaving 12 bases between them. The CDR3 protein is CATSDLRGNRAFF. The CDR3 DNA follows: TGTGCCACCAGTGATTTGCGGGGGAATAGGGCTTTCTTT.

This clone has just a few counts. One end of the junction is discordant with germline, which a read error may explain. This chain uses TRBV6-1 with TRBJ2-7; TRBD2 is a possible D gene (5 bases). The germline gives CDR1 MNHNS, CDR2 SASEGT. This CDR3 contains 13 residues. The CDR3 DNA sequence: TGTGCCAGCGGTGAACCCCTGACTAAGGAGCAGTACTTC. It yields the protein CASGEPLTKEQYF.

V and J are TRBV6-5 and TRBJ2-3; D is perhaps TRBD2 (5 bases). The germline CDR1 and CDR2 sequences are MNHEY and SVGAGI. This CDR3 comprises 16 residues. Trimming left V 0 bases short and J 6 bases short, with 16 bases between. The DNA for the CDR3 is TGTGCCAGCAGTTACTCGATTTGGGGAGTGGGGGATACGCAGTATTTT. Translation: CASSYSIWGVGDTQYF.

The gene calls are TRBV3-1 (or the pseudogene TRBV3-2) and TRBJ1-2; D gene ambiguous. The germline CDR1 and CDR2 sequences are LGHDT and YNNKEL (reference sequence). Trimming shortened V by 5 bases and J by 6 bases, and 19 bases separated the two germline ends. The CDR3 is 15 amino acids. The CDR3 reads CASSDWAGVTDGYTF. In DNA, the CDR3 is TGTGCCAGCAGCGACTGGGCCGGTGTCACGGATGGCTACACCTTC.

This chain uses TRBV18 with TRBJ2-7, with 11 bases identical to TRBD1. Per the germline V gene, CDR1 is KGHSH and CDR2 is LQKENI. The ends lost 6 bases at V and 2 bases at J; junction bases unmatched: 9. This CDR3 has 16 amino acids. For the CDR3, the DNA is TGTGCCAGCTCGACTAAACCGGGACAGGGGGCCTACGAGCAGTACTTC. Protein sequence: CASSTKPGQGAYEQYF.

This rearrangement joins TRBV12-3 or TRBV12-4 to TRBJ1-4, with D perhaps TRBD1 (5 bases). V gave up 6 bases and J gave up 8 bases, with 10 bases separating them. The CDR3 consists of 12 residues. The CDR3 bases are TGTGCCAGCAGGAAAGGGGTGGAAAAACTGTTTTTT. Translating it yields CASRKGVEKLFF.

The V gene is TRBV28, the J gene TRBJ1-2; the D gene is possibly TRBD1 (6 bases). Germline CDR1 is MDHEN and CDR2 is SYDVKM. This CDR3 region has 14 residues. Trimming left V 3 bases short and J 8 bases short, with 16 bases between. The CDR3 loop reads CASSLAGTKGGYTF. DNA for the CDR3: TGTGCCAGCAGTTTGGCAGGGACAAAGGGCGGCTACACCTTC.

The V gene is TRBV30, the J gene TRBJ2-3; TRBD2 agrees at 11 bases. CDR1 and CDR2 from the germline V gene are GTSNPN and SVGIG (reference sequence). V was clipped by 3 bases and J by 2 bases; unmatched bases: 7. This CDR3 region has 16 residues. The CDR3 reads CAWREGLAGNTDTQYF. Written as DNA, the CDR3 is TGTGCCTGGAGGGAAGGACTAGCGGGTAACACAGATACGCAGTATTTT.

The chain joins TRBV9 to TRBJ2-1; D ambiguous. This CDR3 has 16 amino acids. V lost 0 bases, J lost 4 bases, and 14 bases lay in between. Germline V lookup: CDR1 SGDLS, CDR2 YYNGEE. The CDR3 sequence is CASSVGAANKYNEQFF. The CDR3 coding sequence is TGTGCCAGCAGCGTAGGGGCAGCAAATAAATACAATGAGCAGTTCTTC.

This clone has just one count. The rearrangement joins TRBV7-9 to TRBJ1-5; tentative D call: TRBD1 (5 bases). The CDR3 is 17 residues long. Trimming cost V 1 base and J 4 bases, with 17 bases left between them. The germline V gene encodes CDR1 SEHNR and CDR2 FQNEAQ (reference sequence). In nucleotides, the CDR3 is TGTGCCAGCAGCTTAGGGATTAGGGGCAGAACGAATCAGCCCCAGCATTTT. It specifies CASSLGIRGRTNQPQHF.

The chain combines TRBV21-1 with TRBJ1-2; the table's D call TRBD1 went unverified against the DNA. TRBV21-1 represents a pseudogene. This CDR3 contains 13 residues. CDR3 region: CASSNRQAQGYTF. As DNA, the CDR3 is TGTGCCAGCAGCAACCGCCAGGCCCAGGGCTACACCTTC.

The rearrangement links TRBV6-1 to TRBJ1-1; no firm D call. With 2 bases removed from V and 5 bases from J, the gap between germline ends came to 12 bases. Germline assignment: CDR1 MNHNS and CDR2 SASEGT. The CDR3 runs 14 residues. CDR3 amino acids: CASSESPGWTEAFF. The CDR3, as DNA: TGTGCCAGCAGTGAAAGCCCGGGGTGGACTGAAGCTTTCTTT.

The V and J genes are TRBV19 and TRBJ2-6, with D hard to call. V was shortened by 6 bases and J by 0 bases, with 3 bases between the two germline ends. This CDR3 region has 13 residues. The germline CDR1 and CDR2 sequences are LNHDA and SQIVND (reference sequence). CDR3 DNA sequence: TGTGCCAGTAGAAACTCTGGGGCCAACGTCCTGACTTTC. Its translation: CASRNSGANVLTF.

V usage is TRBV20-1 and J usage is TRBJ2-7; D is unclear. V was trimmed by 6 bases and J by 4 bases, leaving 7 bases between them. Germline CDR1 reads DFQATT; CDR2 reads SNEGSKA (reference sequence). The CDR3 has 10 residues. CDR3 nucleotides: TGCAGTGCCCTCAAATACGAGCAGTACTTC. Its protein is CSALKYEQYF.

The rearrangement joins TRBV3-1 (or the pseudogene TRBV3-2) to TRBJ2-5; D might be TRBD1 (5 bases). V was cut by 3 bases and J by 2 bases, with 13 bases left in between. The germline CDR1 and CDR2 sequences are LGHDT and YNNKEL (reference sequence). The CDR3 has 15 amino acids. The CDR3 region has the DNA TGTGCCAGCAGCCACCAGGCGACAGAGCAAGAGACCCAGTACTTC. Its protein is CASSHQATEQETQYF.

This chain uses TRBV6-1 with TRBJ1-5; 9 bases are a match to TRBD1. CDR1 MNHNS and CDR2 SASEGT come from the germline V gene. The junction had 1 base not matched to a gene; V was cut back by 3 bases and J by 4 bases. This CDR3 spans 14 amino acids. The CDR3: CASSEGTGNQPQHF. CDR3 DNA sequence: TGTGCCAGCAGTGAGGGGACAGGGAATCAGCCCCAGCATTTT.

The genes are TRBV19 and TRBJ1-2; D remains unclear. Trimming shortened V by 3 bases and J by 0 bases, and 5 bases separated the two germline ends. CDR1 is LNHDA and CDR2 is SQIVND in the germline V gene (reference sequence). CDR3 length equals 13 residues. CDR3 DNA: TGTGCCAGTAGTATGAGTACTAACTATGGCTACACCTTC. This sequence encodes CASSMSTNYGYTF. Full variable domain (rest looked up from reference TRBV19 and TRBJ1-2): DGGITQSPKYLFRKEGQNVTLSCEQNLNHDAMYWYRQDPGQGLRLIYYSQIVNDFQKGDIAEGYSVSREKKESFPLTVTSAQKNPTAFYLCASSMSTNYGYTFGSGTRLTVV.

The chain uses TRBV7-2 and TRBJ1-1; D gene ambiguous. CDR3 length: 15 amino acids. Germline loops: CDR1 SGHTA, CDR2 FQGNSA. Trimming left V 1 base short and J 1 base short, with 10 bases between. CDR3 region: CASSLVGPPNTEAFF. DNA for the CDR3: TGTGCCAGCAGCTTAGTAGGACCCCCGAACACTGAAGCTTTCTTT. The variable domain in full, with the rest retrieved from reference TRBV7-2 and TRBJ1-1, is GAGVSQSPSNKVTEKGKDVELRCDPISGHTALYWYRQSLGQGLEFLIYFQGNSAPDKSGLPSDRFSAERTGGSVSTLTIQRTQQEDSAVYLCASSLVGPPNTEAFFGQGTRLTVV.

The rearrangement links TRBV7-9 to TRBJ2-5; 10 nucleotides match TRBD1. From germline, CDR1 is SEHNR and CDR2 FQNEAQ (reference sequence). This CDR3 has 15 residues. Trimming took 1 base from V and 6 from J; bases not matched to a gene: 5. CDR3 coding DNA: TGTGCCAGCAGCTTAGTGGGACAGGGGATTCAGACCCAGTACTTC. It yields the protein CASSLVGQGIQTQYF.

This chain links TRBV9 with TRBJ2-6, with no clear D. The CDR3 spans 16 residues. Germline CDR1 reads SGDLS; CDR2 reads YYNGEE. V lost 0 bases to trimming and J lost 2 bases, with 9 bases between them. The CDR3, as DNA: TGTGCCAGCAGCGTAGCTATGTTTCCTGGGGCCAACGTCCTGACTTTC. It is translated as CASSVAMFPGANVLTF.

Notes on this clone: Distinct nucleotide sequences in the sample also encode this CDR3. The chain is built from TRBV7-3 and TRBJ2-7; D may correspond to TRBD1 or TRBD2 (5 bases each). CDR1 and CDR2 (germline): SGHTA, FQGTGA. Trimming left V 5 bases short and J 3 bases short, with 11 bases between. CDR3 length equals 13 residues. The CDR3 DNA reads as TGTGCCAGCAGCCTGACTGGGGGCTACGAGCAGTACTTC. Protein product: CASSLTGGYEQYF.

The chain joins TRBV30 to TRBJ1-5; perhaps TRBD1 as D (5 bases). Germline CDR1 reads GTSNPN; CDR2 reads SVGIG (reference sequence). Deletions cut 3 bases from V and 0 bases from J, with 12 bases between. This CDR3 comprises 15 residues. The DNA of the CDR3 is TGTGCCTGGAGCGGACACAGAAATAGCAATCAGCCCCAGCATTTT. Amino acid sequence: CAWSGHRNSNQPQHF.